The present entry profiles one TCR beta chain with its context. This sample was included in a study of T cells in Graves' hyperthyroidism and ophthalmopathy. Patients with ophthalmopathy all had a Clinical Activity Score of at least 3, a NOSPECS grade of at least 4 and duration under 3 months. RNA transcripts served as the template for amplifying TCR beta CDR3 regions. HTBI primers drove first-round RT-PCR of the TCR CDR3. TCRdb ran MiXCR on the multiplex PCR reads and lists one entry per CDR3 protein. The repertoire includes 300,000 to 450,000 distinct CDR3 sequences, less than 20% of them detected once, and roughly 15% sits in the top ten. Germline V gene lookup returns CDR1 DFQATT and CDR2 SNEGSKA (reference sequence). CDR3 size: 15 residues. Trimming cost V 5 bases and J 7 bases; bases outside gene matches: 14.

This chain joins TRBV20-1 and TRBJ2-7, with 10 bases fitting TRBD1. The sample taken for sequencing was blood. This sequence originates from a middle-aged woman with Graves' ophthalmopathy. CDR3: CSAGTGTGVPKEQYF. CDR3 in DNA: TGCAGTGCTGGTACCGGGACAGGGGTCCCGAAGGAGCAGTACTTC.